Below, one T cell receptor beta chain is given with its context. The record originates from a study of blood T cell repertoires in COVID-19. Study summary: Samples of COVID-19 (acute and convalescent) were obtained from the United States, Italy and Spain.

Per the germline V gene, CDR1 is SGDLS and CDR2 is YYNGEE. The CDR3 runs 17 residues. V shed 2 bases and J 3 bases; nucleotides not matched to a gene: 4. Only in-frame clones appear in the TCRdb table, and some are missing; sequencing was by immunoSEQ multiplex PCR. Of around 260,000 clones listed, around four fifths are singletons. The sequencing input was PBMCs or T cells enriched from blood (not recorded which). The TCR sequence derives from a man aged 25-45 years with acute COVID-19. This chain uses TRBV9 with TRBJ2-3; 15 nucleotides agree with TRBD2. This CDR3 reads CASSVRTSGGATDTQYF. The CDR3 DNA is TGTGCCAGCAGCGTGAGGACTAGCGGGGGGGCAACAGATACGCAGTATTTT.